Below, 3 T cell receptor beta chains from the same sample are listed, as sequenced in a study of long-term antiretroviral therapy in people with HIV (dated by TCRdb to about 2022). Sequencing of the TRB variable region was done with the immunoSEQ hsTCRB v3.0 assay at survey level resolution. TCRdb stores this immuneACCESS table with in-frame sequences only. Part of the clones is absent; in the studies checked, under half of the shortfall reflects unresolved V genes, and no reason is known for the rest. Across this sample there are about 16,000 clones, with roughly 72% seen only once. The ten largest account for 14% to 15% of the sample. The source was unsorted PBMCs, collected approximately 2.5 years before starting antiretroviral therapy. These receptors came from a woman aged 50 to 60 with HIV.

The V call is TRBV5-1, the J call TRBJ2-1; 7 bases align to TRBD2. V lost 0 bases to trimming and J lost 8 bases; unmatched junction nucleotides: 8. From germline, CDR1 is SGHRS and CDR2 YFSETQ. This CDR3 contains 15 residues. The CDR3 reads CASSLGLTTSDEQFF. In nucleotides, the CDR3 is TGCGCCAGCAGCTTGGGCCTCACTACTAGCGATGAGCAGTTCTTC.

The genes are TRBV30 and TRBJ2-1; D is ambiguous. The V gene lost 0 bases and the J gene lost 4 bases, with 10 bases spanning the gap. This CDR3 is 14 amino acids long. Germline CDR1 reads GTSNPN; CDR2 reads SVGIG (reference sequence). The CDR3 DNA reads TGTGCCTGGAGTGTACAGTATCGATACAATGAGCAGTTCTTC. Its protein product is CAWSVQYRYNEQFF.

The chain links TRBV28 to TRBJ1-5, with a tentative D call TRBD1 (5 bases). The CDR3 length is 15 residues. Germline lookup yields CDR1 MDHEN and CDR2 SYDVKM. Trimming shortened V by 6 bases and J by 7 bases, and 19 bases separated the two germline ends. The CDR3 coding sequence is TGTGCCAGCAGCCCTGGGGGAGAGGCCTTCCAGCCCCAGCATTTT. Amino acids: CASSPGGEAFQPQHF.